This TCR beta chain was recorded in a study of cytomegalovirus exposure and HLA in healthy donors. About the research overall: Findings of an earlier analysis included 90 million to 120 million unique TCR beta sequences from 170 million or so T cells. General study points: In a later analysis, V- and J-gene trimming of beta chains associated with a DCLRE1C missense variant, replicated independently. Most likely, a cluster of highly shared sequence variants arose as a sequencing artifact.

Each of the donors was a healthy bone marrow donor. On this clone itself: What it recognizes is unknown.

CDR3 length: 14 amino acids. Germline CDR1 MDHEN, CDR2 SYDVKM. V shed 6 bases and J 3 bases; nucleotides not matched to a gene: 4. The study ran its PCR with 60 Vbeta and 13 Jbeta primers. Libraries were prepared by immunoSEQ multiplex PCR; TCRdb keeps only in-frame clonotypes and omits some of them. The profile shows roughly 100,000 clones, 60% to 85% of them singletons. This chain uses TRBV28 with TRBJ2-1; 8 bases align to TRBD1. The clonotype was recovered from a female donor in good health and CMV-seropositive. The sample taken for sequencing was PBMCs. This chain's CDR3 is CASRAGGNYNEQFF. The DNA of the CDR3 is TGTGCCAGCAGGGCAGGGGGCAACTACAATGAGCAGTTCTTC.